These T cell receptor beta chains were read from a single sample in a study of blood T cell repertoires in COVID-19. Sequencing used immunoSEQ multiplex PCR; TCRdb keeps in-frame clones, though not all of them. The sample contains 75,000 to 100,000 clones, around nine tenths of which appear only once. Material for sequencing was peripheral blood. All receptors come from a man aged 80 or over with acute or convalescent COVID-19. CDR3s include the opening cysteine and the closing phenylalanine or tryptophan. A D gene is named only where the DNA matches it firmly.

j_gene: TRBJ1-5
d_gene: TRBD1
v_gene: TRBV10-3
len: 15
CDR3nt: TGTGCCATCAGTGAAGGGACAGGGGGGAATCAGCCCCAGCATTTT
CDR3aa: CAISEGTGGNQPQHF

j_gene: TRBJ2-7
d_gene: TRBD1
v_gene: TRBV18
len: 14
CDR3nt: TGTGCCAGCTCGCTAGGACAGGGCGACTACGAGCAGTACTTC
CDR3aa: CASSLGQGDYEQYF

j_gene: TRBJ1-1
d_gene: TRBD1
v_gene: TRBV28
len: 14
CDR3nt: TGTGCCAGCAGTTCAGGGACAGTTAACACTGAAGCTTTCTTT
CDR3aa: CASSSGTVNTEAFF

j_gene: TRBJ1-4
d_gene: NA
v_gene: TRBV13
len: 15
CDR3nt: TGTGCCAGCAGCTTATATATAGGGGGACCTGAAAAACTGTTTTTT
CDR3aa: CASSLYIGGPEKLFF

j_gene: TRBJ1-4
d_gene: NA
v_gene: TRBV7-8
len: 16
CDR3nt: TGTGCCAGCAGCAACCCGCTGACAGGCCGGAGTGAAAAACTGTTTTTT
CDR3aa: CASSNPLTGRSEKLFF

j_gene: TRBJ1-4
d_gene: TRBD1
v_gene: TRBV3-1/TRBV3-2
len: 14
CDR3nt: TGTGCCAGCAGCCACCGACAGGGCGGAGAAAAACTGTTTTTT
CDR3aa: CASSHRQGGEKLFF

j_gene: TRBJ2-7
d_gene: TRBD1
v_gene: TRBV7-2
len: 13
CDR3nt: TGTGCCAGCAGCCTCAAACAGGGGTACGAGCAGTACTTC
CDR3aa: CASSLKQGYEQYF

j_gene: TRBJ2-1
d_gene: NA
v_gene: TRBV5-1
len: 15
CDR3nt: TGCGCCAGCAGCCACCCCGTCGGGAGAGGGGATGAGCAGTTCTTC
CDR3aa: CASSHPVGRGDEQFF

j_gene: TRBJ2-1
d_gene: TRBD2
v_gene: TRBV5-1
len: 14
CDR3nt: TGCGCCAGCAGCCTAGCGGCCCCTGGGAATGAGCAGTTCTTC
CDR3aa: CASSLAAPGNEQFF

j_gene: TRBJ1-2
d_gene: NA
v_gene: TRBV19
len: 13
CDR3nt: TGTGCCAGTAGTATCACTCATCTATATGGCTACACCTTC
CDR3aa: CASSITHLYGYTF

j_gene: TRBJ2-2
d_gene: TRBD2
v_gene: TRBV9
len: 15
CDR3nt: TGTGCCAGCAGCCTGGGACTAACCTGGACCGGGGAGCTGTTTTTT
CDR3aa: CASSLGLTWTGELFF

j_gene: TRBJ2-7
d_gene: TRBD2
v_gene: TRBV9
len: 15
CDR3nt: TGTGCCAGCAGCCCACGGGACTACCAACCCTACGAGCAGTACTTC
CDR3aa: CASSPRDYQPYEQYF

j_gene: TRBJ2-5
d_gene: TRBD1
v_gene: TRBV6-2/TRBV6-3
len: 15
CDR3nt: TGTGCCAGCAGTCAAGACAGGGGGCCCCAGGGGGCCCAGTACTTC
CDR3aa: CASSQDRGPQGAQYF

j_gene: TRBJ1-2
d_gene: NA
v_gene: TRBV6-5
len: 11
CDR3nt: TGTGCCAGCATCGGGGTCTCTGGCTACACCTTC
CDR3aa: CASIGVSGYTF

j_gene: TRBJ2-7
d_gene: TRBD2
v_gene: TRBV11-2
len: 15
CDR3nt: TGTGCCAGCAGCTTTGGGACTAGCGGGACCTACGAGCAGTACTTC
CDR3aa: CASSFGTSGTYEQYF

j_gene: TRBJ1-3
d_gene: NA
v_gene: TRBV28
len: 14
CDR3nt: TGTGCCAGCAGCTCAGGGTTCTCTGGAAACACCATATATTTT
CDR3aa: CASSSGFSGNTIYF

j_gene: TRBJ2-1
d_gene: TRBD1
v_gene: TRBV19
len: 12
CDR3nt: TGTGCCAGTAGGCTACCAGGGGGAGAGCAGTTCTTC
CDR3aa: CASRLPGGEQFF

j_gene: TRBJ2-3
d_gene: NA
v_gene: TRBV12-2
len: 16
CDR3nt: TGTGCAAGTCGCTTAGAGGCGGGAGGGATTACAGATACGCAGTATTTT
CDR3aa: CASRLEAGGITDTQYF

j_gene: TRBJ1-5
d_gene: TRBD1
v_gene: TRBV30
len: 12
CDR3nt: TGTGCCTGGGGGACAGGGGAACAGCCCCAGCATTTT
CDR3aa: CAWGTGEQPQHF

j_gene: TRBJ1-2
d_gene: TRBD1
v_gene: TRBV6-2/TRBV6-3
len: 15
CDR3nt: TGTGCCAGCAGCAATCAACAGGGGCGAGGCTATGGCTACACCTTC
CDR3aa: CASSNQQGRGYGYTF

j_gene: TRBJ1-4
d_gene: NA
v_gene: TRBV19
len: 15
CDR3nt: TGTGCCAGTACCCCTCTTGCCCGGACTAATGAAAAACTGTTTTTT
CDR3aa: CASTPLARTNEKLFF

j_gene: TRBJ1-4
d_gene: NA
v_gene: TRBV4-1
len: 13
CDR3nt: TGCGCCAGCAGCCAAGATCCTGGCGAAAAACTGTTTTTT
CDR3aa: CASSQDPGEKLFF

j_gene: TRBJ2-5
d_gene: TRBD2
v_gene: TRBV11-2
len: 17
CDR3nt: TGTGCCAGCAGCTTATTGGTAGCGGGAGGGACAAAAGAGACCCAGTACTTC
CDR3aa: CASSLLVAGGTKETQYF

j_gene: TRBJ1-6
d_gene: NA
v_gene: TRBV5-6
len: 14
CDR3nt: TGTGCCAGCAGCGTACAGGGCGAGAATTCACTCCTCCACTTT
CDR3aa: CASSVQGENSLLHF

j_gene: TRBJ2-7
d_gene: TRBD2
v_gene: TRBV28
len: 16
CDR3nt: TGTGCCAGCAGTAATGGGGCTAGCGGGAGGAGACCCGAGCAGTACTTC
CDR3aa: CASSNGASGRRPEQYF

j_gene: TRBJ1-2
d_gene: TRBD1
v_gene: TRBV27
len: 14
CDR3nt: TGTGCCAGCTCTGGGAACAGGGGGCAAAATGGCTACACCTTC
CDR3aa: CASSGNRGQNGYTF

j_gene: TRBJ2-5
d_gene: TRBD2
v_gene: TRBV19
len: 16
CDR3nt: TGTGCCAGTAGCCATGGCGGGGGGCAAGTCCAAGAGACCCAGTACTTC
CDR3aa: CASSHGGGQVQETQYF

j_gene: TRBJ2-1
d_gene: NA
v_gene: TRBV7-2
len: 14
CDR3nt: TGTGCCAGCAGCCTCCGGGAATCCTACAATGAGCAGTTCTTC
CDR3aa: CASSLRESYNEQFF